This TCR beta chain was profiled in a study of T cell responses to AZD1222 COVID-19 vaccine. Findings and caveats of the study: Only a handful of AZD1222 recipients, roughly six in all, had baseline seropositivity. Sampled repertoires all dated from after the peak T cell response. Nearly half of unique spike-specific TCRs reportedly avoided B.1.351 and B.1.1.7 mutated regions. Possibly, clonal diversity was underestimated; donors were largely white British and included more females.

Assay: immunoSEQ multiplex PCR; the TCRdb copy retains only in-frame clones and omits some. Among 150,000 to 200,000 clones, 75% to 90% were seen once, and the ten largest hold 3.5% to 5.5%. With regard to this clone: What it recognizes is unknown.

The sample here was peripheral blood, taken 28 days after the second dose of the MenACWY control vaccine. The sequence came from an adult who received the MenACWY meningococcal vaccine as a control.

In DNA form, the CDR3 reads TGCAGCGTTTTTCGGGGGCCTGAAGCTTTCTTT. Its protein is CSVFRGPEAFF. V usage is TRBV29-1 and J usage is TRBJ1-1; possible D gene TRBD1, 6 bases. The CDR3 contains 11 residues. The V gene lost 5 bases and the J gene lost 6 bases, with 10 bases spanning the gap. In germline, CDR1 is SQVTM, CDR2 ANQGSEA.